This T cell receptor beta chain was documented in a study of Ad26.COV2.S vaccination and SARS-CoV-2 variants. Method: immunoSEQ multiplex PCR; TCRdb's copy keeps in-frame clones and lacks some. The sample carries roughly 400,000 clones, about nine tenths recorded once. Specified treatment: around 19 received Ad26.COV2.S at low or high dose, single or two shots; 5 received placebo; per-sample allocation not given. Day 63 after the first injection of vaccine or placebo was the sampling time. An Ad26 vector expressing Wuhan-strain SARS-CoV-2 spike served as the vaccine. A remark on this clone: Its specificity is not known.

With 4 bases clipped from V and 0 bases from J, the junction kept 6 bases outside the gene matches. The CDR3 covers 15 residues. Germline loops: CDR1 SQVTM, CDR2 ANQGSEA. Study results and caveats: The authors reported substantial breadth in spike-specific CD8+ and CD4+ T cell responses after vaccination.

The chain is built from TRBV29-1 and TRBJ1-3, with TRBD1 matching over 7 bases. The material sequenced was peripheral blood, taken in a trial of Ad26.COV2.S vaccine versus placebo. The clonotype originates from a person between 18 and 65 years old who received the Ad26.COV2.S COVID-19 vaccine or a placebo. CDR3 in DNA: TGCAGCGTTGGACAGGGCTCGATCTCTGGAAACACCATATATTTT. Its protein is CSVGQGSISGNTIYF.